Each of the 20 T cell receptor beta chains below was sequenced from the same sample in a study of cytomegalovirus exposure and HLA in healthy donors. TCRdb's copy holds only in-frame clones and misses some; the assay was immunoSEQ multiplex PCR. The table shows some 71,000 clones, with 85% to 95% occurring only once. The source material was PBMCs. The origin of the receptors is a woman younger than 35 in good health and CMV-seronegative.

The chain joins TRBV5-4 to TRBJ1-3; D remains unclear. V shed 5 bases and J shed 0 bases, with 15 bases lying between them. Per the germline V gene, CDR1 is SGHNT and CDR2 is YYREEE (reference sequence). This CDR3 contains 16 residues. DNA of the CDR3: TGTGCCAGCAGTCCCTCAGCGGGTATCTCTGGAAACACCATATATTTT. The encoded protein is CASSPSAGISGNTIYF.

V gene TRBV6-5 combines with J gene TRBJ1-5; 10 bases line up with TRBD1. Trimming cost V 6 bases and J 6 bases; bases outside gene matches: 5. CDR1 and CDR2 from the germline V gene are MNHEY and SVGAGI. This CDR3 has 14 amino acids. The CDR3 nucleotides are TGTGCCAGCAGGGGACAGGGGAGCGGTCAGCCCCAGCATTTT. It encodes CASRGQGSGQPQHF.

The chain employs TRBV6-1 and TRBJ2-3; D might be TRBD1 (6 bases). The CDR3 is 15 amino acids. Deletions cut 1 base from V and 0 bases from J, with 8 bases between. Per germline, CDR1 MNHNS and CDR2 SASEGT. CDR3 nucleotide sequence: TGTGCCAGCAGTGAAGGGACAGCTAGCACAGATACGCAGTATTTT. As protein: CASSEGTASTDTQYF.

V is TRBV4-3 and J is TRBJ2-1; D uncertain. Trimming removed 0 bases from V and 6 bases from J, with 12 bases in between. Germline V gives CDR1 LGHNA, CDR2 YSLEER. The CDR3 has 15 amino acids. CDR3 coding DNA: TGCGCCAGCAGCCAAGATCTACCCCCGGTCAATGAGCAGTTCTTC. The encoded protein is CASSQDLPPVNEQFF.

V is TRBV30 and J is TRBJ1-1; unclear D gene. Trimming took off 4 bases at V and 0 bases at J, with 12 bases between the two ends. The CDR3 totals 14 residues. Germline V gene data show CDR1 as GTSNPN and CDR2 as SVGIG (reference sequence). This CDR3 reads CAWTKTIMNTEAFF. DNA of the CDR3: TGTGCCTGGACAAAGACAATCATGAACACTGAAGCTTTCTTT.

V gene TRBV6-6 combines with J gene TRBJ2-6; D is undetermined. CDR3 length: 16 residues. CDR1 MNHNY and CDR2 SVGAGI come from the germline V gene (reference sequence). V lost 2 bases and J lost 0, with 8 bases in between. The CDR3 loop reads CASSYLNPSGANVLTF. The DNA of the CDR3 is TGTGCCAGCAGTTACCTAAACCCCTCTGGGGCCAACGTCCTGACTTTC.

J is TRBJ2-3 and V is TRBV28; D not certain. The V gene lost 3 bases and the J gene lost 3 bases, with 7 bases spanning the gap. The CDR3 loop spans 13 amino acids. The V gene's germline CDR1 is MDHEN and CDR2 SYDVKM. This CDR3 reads CASSFLLTDTQYF. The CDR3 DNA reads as TGTGCCAGCAGTTTCTTGTTAACAGATACGCAGTATTTT.

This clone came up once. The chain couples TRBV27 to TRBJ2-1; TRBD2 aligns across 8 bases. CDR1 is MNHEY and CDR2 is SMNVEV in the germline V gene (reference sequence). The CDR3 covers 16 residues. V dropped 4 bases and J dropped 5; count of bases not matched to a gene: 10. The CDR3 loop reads CASSSRSGTRHNEQFF. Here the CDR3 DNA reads TGTGCCAGCAGTTCACGTAGCGGGACCCGTCACAATGAGCAGTTCTTC.

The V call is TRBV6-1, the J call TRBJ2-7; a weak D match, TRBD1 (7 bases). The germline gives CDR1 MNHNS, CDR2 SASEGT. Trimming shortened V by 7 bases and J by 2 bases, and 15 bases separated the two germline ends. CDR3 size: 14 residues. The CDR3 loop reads CASNQAGGPYEQYF. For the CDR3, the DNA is TGTGCCAGCAACCAGGCAGGGGGGCCCTACGAGCAGTACTTC.

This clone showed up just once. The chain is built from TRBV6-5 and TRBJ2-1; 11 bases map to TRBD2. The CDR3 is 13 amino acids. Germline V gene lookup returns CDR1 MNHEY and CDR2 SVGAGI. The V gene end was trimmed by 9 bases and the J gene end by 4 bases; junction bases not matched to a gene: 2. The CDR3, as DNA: TGTGCCAGTAGCGGGGGGGCATACAATGAGCAGTTCTTC. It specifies CASSGGAYNEQFF.

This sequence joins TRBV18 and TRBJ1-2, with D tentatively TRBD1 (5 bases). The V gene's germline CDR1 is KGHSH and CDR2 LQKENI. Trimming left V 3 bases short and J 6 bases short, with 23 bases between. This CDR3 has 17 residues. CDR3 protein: CASSPTQTVWAYDGYTF. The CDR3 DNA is TGTGCCAGCTCACCCACCCAGACAGTTTGGGCGTATGATGGCTACACCTTC.

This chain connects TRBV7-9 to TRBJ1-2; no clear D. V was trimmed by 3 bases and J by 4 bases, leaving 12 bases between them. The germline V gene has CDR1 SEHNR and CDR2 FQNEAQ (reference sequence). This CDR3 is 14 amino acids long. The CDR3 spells CASSLVTWSYGYTF. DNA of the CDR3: TGTGCCAGCAGCTTGGTGACGTGGAGCTATGGCTACACCTTC.

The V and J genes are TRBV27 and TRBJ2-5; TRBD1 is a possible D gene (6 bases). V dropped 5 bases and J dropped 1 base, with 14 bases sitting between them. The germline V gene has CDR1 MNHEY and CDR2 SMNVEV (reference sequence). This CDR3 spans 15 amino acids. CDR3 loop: CASSLLDRFQETQYF. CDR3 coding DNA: TGTGCCAGCAGTCTCCTCGACAGGTTCCAAGAGACCCAGTACTTC.

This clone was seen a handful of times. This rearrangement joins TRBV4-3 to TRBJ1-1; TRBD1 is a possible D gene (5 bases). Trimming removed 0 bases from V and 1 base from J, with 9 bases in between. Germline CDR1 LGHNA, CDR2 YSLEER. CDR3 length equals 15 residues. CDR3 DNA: TGCGCCAGCAGCCAAGAGGAGGGGCGGAACACTGAAGCTTTCTTT. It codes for CASSQEEGRNTEAFF.

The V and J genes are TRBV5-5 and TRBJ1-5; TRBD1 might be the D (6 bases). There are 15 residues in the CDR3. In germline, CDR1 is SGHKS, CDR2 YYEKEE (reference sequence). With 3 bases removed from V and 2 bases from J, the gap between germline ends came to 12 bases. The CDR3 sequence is CASSSGAGGNQPQHF. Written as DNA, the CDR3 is TGTGCCAGCAGCTCAGGGGCAGGAGGCAATCAGCCCCAGCATTTT.

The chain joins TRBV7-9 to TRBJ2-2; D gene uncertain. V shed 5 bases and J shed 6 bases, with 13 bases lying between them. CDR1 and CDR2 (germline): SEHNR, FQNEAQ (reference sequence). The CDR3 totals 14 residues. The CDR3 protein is CASSLEAYAGELFF. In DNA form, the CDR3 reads TGTGCCAGCAGCCTAGAAGCCTACGCCGGGGAGCTGTTTTTT. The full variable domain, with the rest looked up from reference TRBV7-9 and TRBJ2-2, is DTGVSQNPRHKITKRGQNVTFRCDPISEHNRLYWYRQTLGQGPEFLTYFQNEAQLEKSRLLSDRFSAERPKGSFSTLEIQRTEQGDSAMYLCASSLEAYAGELFFGEGSRLTVL.

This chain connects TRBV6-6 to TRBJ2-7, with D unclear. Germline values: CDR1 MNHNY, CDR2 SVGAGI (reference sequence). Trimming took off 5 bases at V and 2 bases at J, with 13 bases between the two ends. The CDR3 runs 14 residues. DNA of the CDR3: TGTGCCAGCAGTGCCAGCAGGAAGGCCTACGAGCAGTACTTC. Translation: CASSASRKAYEQYF.

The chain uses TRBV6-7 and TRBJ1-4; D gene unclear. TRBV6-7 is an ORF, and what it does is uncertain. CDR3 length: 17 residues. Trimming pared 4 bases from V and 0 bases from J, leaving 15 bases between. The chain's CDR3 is CASSLIGNIPTNEKLFF. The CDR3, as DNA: TGTGCCAGCAGTTTAATCGGGAATATACCAACTAATGAAAAACTGTTTTTT.

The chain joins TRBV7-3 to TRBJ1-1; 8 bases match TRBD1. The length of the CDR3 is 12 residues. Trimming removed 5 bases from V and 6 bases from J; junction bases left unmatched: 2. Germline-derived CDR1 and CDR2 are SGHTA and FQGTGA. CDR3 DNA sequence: TGTGCCAGCAGCACGGGACAGGCTGAAGCTTTCTTT. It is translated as CASSTGQAEAFF.

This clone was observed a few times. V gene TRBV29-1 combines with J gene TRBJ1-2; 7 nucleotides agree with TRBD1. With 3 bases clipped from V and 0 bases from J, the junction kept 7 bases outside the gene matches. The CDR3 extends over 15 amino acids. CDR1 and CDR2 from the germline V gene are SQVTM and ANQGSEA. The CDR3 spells CSVDLGRGTNYGYTF. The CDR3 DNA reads TGCAGCGTTGATCTAGGCAGGGGGACTAACTATGGCTACACCTTC.